The subject of this entry is one TCR beta chain. The sample comes from a study of T cell changes during pregnancy in multiple sclerosis. The germline CDR1 and CDR2 sequences are SQVTM and ANQGSEA. Deletions cut 7 bases from V and 1 base from J, with 25 bases between. CDR3 length: 17 residues. TCRdb's table, derived via immunoSEQ multiplex PCR, lists solely in-frame clones and lacks some. This sample has 85,000 to 130,000 clones; roughly 93% occur once, and the top ten carry about 1%. The V call is TRBV29-1, the J call TRBJ2-5; D is unresolved. The input for sequencing was peripheral blood, taken before pregnancy. The TCR sequence derives from a female donor with multiple sclerosis, enrolled in a pregnancy study. The CDR3 loop is CSAMVAGNINSQETQYF. The CDR3, as DNA: TGCAGCGCCATGGTGGCAGGAAACATCAACAGCCAAGAGACCCAGTACTTC.